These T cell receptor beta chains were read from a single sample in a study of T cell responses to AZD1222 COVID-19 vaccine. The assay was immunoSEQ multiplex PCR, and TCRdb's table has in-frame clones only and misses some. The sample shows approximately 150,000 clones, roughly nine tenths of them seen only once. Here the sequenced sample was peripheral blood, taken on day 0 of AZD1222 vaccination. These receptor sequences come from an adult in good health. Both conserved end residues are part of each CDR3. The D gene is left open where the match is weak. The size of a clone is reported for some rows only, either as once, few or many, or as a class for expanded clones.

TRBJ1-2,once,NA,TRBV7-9,CASSWNYGYTF,TGTGCCAGCTCGTGGAACTATGGCTACACCTTC
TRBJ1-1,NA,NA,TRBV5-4,CASSSGVKKTEAFF,TGTGCCAGCAGCTCGGGTGTTAAGAAGACTGAAGCTTTCTTT
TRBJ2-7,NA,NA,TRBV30,CAWSVKTPVGSEQYF,TGTGCCTGGAGTGTGAAAACCCCAGTTGGGAGCGAGCAGTACTTC
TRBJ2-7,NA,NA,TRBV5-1,CASSNGGGAAYEQYF,TGCGCCAGCAGCAATGGTGGGGGGGCCGCGTACGAGCAGTACTTC
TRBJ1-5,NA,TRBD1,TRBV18,CASSTAGTGRGNQPQHF,TGTGCCAGCTCCACGGCCGGGACAGGGAGGGGGAATCAGCCCCAGCATTTT
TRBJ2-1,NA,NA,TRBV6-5,CASSNLEGGAIF,TGTGCCAGCAGTAACCTTGAAGGGGGGGCGATCTTC
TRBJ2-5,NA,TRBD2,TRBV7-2,CASSLEVGRARETQYF,TGTGCCAGCAGCTTAGAGGTTGGGAGGGCCCGAGAGACCCAGTACTTC
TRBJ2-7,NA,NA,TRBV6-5,CASANPPSTTYEQYF,TGTGCCAGCGCTAATCCCCCATCTACTACCTACGAGCAGTACTTC
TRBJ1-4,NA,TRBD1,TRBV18,CASSPGQGTNEKLFF,TGTGCCAGCTCACCGGGACAGGGGACGAATGAAAAACTGTTTTTT
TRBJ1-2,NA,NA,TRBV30,CAWSVTGPYGYTF,TGTGCCTGGAGTGTAACGGGGCCCTATGGCTACACCTTC
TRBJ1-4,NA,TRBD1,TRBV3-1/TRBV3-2,CASSQPFHRGLYEKLFF,TGTGCCAGCAGCCAGCCTTTTCACAGGGGGCTATATGAAAAACTGTTTTTT
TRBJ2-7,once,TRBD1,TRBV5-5,CASSDWTGGEQYF,TGTGCCAGCAGCGACTGGACAGGGGGCGAGCAGTACTTC
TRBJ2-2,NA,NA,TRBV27,CASSLSGMNTGELFF,TGTGCCAGCAGTTTATCAGGGATGAACACCGGGGAGCTGTTTTTT
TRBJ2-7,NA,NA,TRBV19,CASSKPGHLSSYEQYF,TGTGCCAGTAGTAAGCCGGGACACCTAAGCTCCTACGAGCAGTACTTC
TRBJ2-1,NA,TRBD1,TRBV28,CASYRTGDYNEQFF,TGTGCCAGCTATAGGACAGGGGATTACAATGAGCAGTTCTTC
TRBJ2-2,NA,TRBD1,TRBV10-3,CAISDPTGRNTGELFF,TGTGCCATCAGTGATCCGACAGGGAGAAACACCGGGGAGCTGTTTTTT
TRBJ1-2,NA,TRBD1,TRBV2,CASTGTANYGYTF,TGTGCCAGCACCGGGACAGCTAACTATGGCTACACCTTC
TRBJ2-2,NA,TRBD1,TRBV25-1,CASSEFRAGGTGELFF,TGTGCCAGCAGTGAATTTCGGGCAGGGGGCACCGGGGAGCTGTTTTTT
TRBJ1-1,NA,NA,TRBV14,CASSQGKNTEAFF,TGTGCCAGCAGCCAAGGCAAGAACACTGAAGCTTTCTTT
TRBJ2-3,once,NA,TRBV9,CASSVAGGLDTQYF,TGTGCCAGCAGCGTAGCCGGAGGATTGGATACGCAGTATTTT
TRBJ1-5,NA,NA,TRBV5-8,CASSLFRGYGQPQHF,TGTGCCAGCAGCTTGTTTCGCGGGTATGGGCAGCCCCAGCATTTT
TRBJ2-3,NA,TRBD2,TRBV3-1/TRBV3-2,CASSQDGGGALGTQYF,TGTGCCAGCAGCCAAGACGGGGGAGGGGCACTTGGTACGCAGTATTTT
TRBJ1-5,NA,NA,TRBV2,CASVSYPGGNQPQHF,TGTGCCAGCGTCTCCTACCCAGGTGGCAATCAGCCCCAGCATTTT